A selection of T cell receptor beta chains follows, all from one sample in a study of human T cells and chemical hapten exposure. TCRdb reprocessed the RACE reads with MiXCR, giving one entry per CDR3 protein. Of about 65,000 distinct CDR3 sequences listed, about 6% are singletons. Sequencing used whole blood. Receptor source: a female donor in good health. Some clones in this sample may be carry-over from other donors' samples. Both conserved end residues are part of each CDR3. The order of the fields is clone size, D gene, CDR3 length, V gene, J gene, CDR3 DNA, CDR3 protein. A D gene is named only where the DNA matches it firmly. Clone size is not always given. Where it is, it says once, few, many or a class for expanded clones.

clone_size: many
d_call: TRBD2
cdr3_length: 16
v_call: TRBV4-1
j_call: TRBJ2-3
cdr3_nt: TGCGCCAGCAGCCAGGTTAGCGGGGTTGGCACAGATACGCAGTATTTT
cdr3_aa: CASSQVSGVGTDTQYF

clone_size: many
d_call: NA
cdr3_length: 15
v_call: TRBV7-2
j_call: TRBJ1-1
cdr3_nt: TGTGCCAGCAGCTTTCCAGGGGTTTCGAACACTGAAGCTTTCTTT
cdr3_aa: CASSFPGVSNTEAFF

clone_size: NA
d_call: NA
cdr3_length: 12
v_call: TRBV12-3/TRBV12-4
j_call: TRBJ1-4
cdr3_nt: TGTGCCAGCAGTTTAACTAATGAAAAACTGTTTTTT
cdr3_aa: CASSLTNEKLFF

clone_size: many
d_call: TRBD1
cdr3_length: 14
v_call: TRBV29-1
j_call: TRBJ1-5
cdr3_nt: TGCAGCGTACGGACAGGGCCAGCGAATCAGCCCCAGCATTTT
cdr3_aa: CSVRTGPANQPQHF

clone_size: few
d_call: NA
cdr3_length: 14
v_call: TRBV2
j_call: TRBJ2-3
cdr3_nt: TGTGCCAGCTGGATAGGAGATAGCACAGATACGCAGTATTTT
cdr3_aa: CASWIGDSTDTQYF

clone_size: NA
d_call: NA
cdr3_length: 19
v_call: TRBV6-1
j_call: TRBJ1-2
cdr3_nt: TGTGCCAGCAGTGTCTTTTGGGACCCACGACCTAACGCCAACTATGGCTACACCTTC
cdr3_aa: CASSVFWDPRPNANYGYTF

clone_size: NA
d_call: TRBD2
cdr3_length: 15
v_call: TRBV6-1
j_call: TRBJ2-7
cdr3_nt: TGTGCCAGCACCCGCACGACTAGCGGGACCTACGAGCAGTACTTC
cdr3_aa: CASTRTTSGTYEQYF

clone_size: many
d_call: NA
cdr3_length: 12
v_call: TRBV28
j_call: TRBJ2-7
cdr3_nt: TGTGCCAGCAGTTTATCTGTCTCCGAGCAGTACTTC
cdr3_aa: CASSLSVSEQYF

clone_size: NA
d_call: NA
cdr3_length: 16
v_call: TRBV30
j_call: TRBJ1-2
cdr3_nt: TGTGCCTGGAGTAGAAACTCGGACGGAGGGAACTATGGCTACACCTTC
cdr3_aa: CAWSRNSDGGNYGYTF

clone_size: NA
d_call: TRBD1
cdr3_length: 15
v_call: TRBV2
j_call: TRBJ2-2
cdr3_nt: TGTGCCAGCAGTCCGGACAGGGTGGGCACCGGGGAGCTGTTTTTT
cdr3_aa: CASSPDRVGTGELFF

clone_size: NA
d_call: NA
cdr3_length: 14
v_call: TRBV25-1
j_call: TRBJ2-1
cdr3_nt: TGTGCCAGCAGTGCCTTCTGGGCGGACGGTGAGCAGTTCTTC
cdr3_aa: CASSAFWADGEQFF